This entry lists 16 T cell receptor beta chains sequenced from one sample in a study of T-cell memory formation after mild COVID-19. TCRdb used MiXCR to reprocess the 5' RACE reads, holding one entry per CDR3 protein. The sample holds a few hundred thousand distinct CDR3 sequences; more than 15% are singletons and the top ten take 20% to 25%. Sequencing input: PBMCs or a T cell subset sorted from them (not recorded which). The receptor source for this set is a young man who had mild COVID-19 (a few samples of this study predate the infection). Cell type and time point are not known.

The chain has TRBV6-2 or TRBV6-3 and TRBJ1-6; no clear D. CDR1 is MNHEY, CDR2 SVGEGT, per germline. Trimming removed 0 bases from V and 9 bases from J, with 18 bases in between. The CDR3 spans 17 residues. The chain's CDR3 is CASSYSMGNAPRSPLHF. CDR3 in DNA: TGTGCCAGCAGTTACTCGATGGGGAACGCGCCCCGTTCACCCCTCCACTTT.

This chain uses TRBV27 with TRBJ2-5; D unresolved. Germline V gene sequence: CDR1 MNHEY, CDR2 SMNVEV (reference sequence). Trimming stripped 5 bases from V and 4 bases from J, with 14 bases between. The CDR3 contains 14 residues. Here the CDR3 DNA reads TGTGCCAGCAGTCTGACCGTCTCGGGAGAGACCCAGTACTTC. Its translation: CASSLTVSGETQYF.

This sequence joins TRBV7-2 and TRBJ2-5, with D unclear. V was pared by 2 bases and J by 3 bases, with 7 bases between. Looked up from germline, CDR1 is SGHTA and CDR2 is FQGNSA. This CDR3 has 13 amino acids. Here the CDR3 reads CASSLNGEETQYF. The CDR3 coding sequence is TGTGCCAGCAGCTTAAATGGGGAAGAGACCCAGTACTTC.

This sequence joins TRBV4-2 and TRBJ1-2, with 8 bases lining up with TRBD1. Germline V gives CDR1 LGHNA, CDR2 YNFKEQ. The CDR3 has 16 residues. The ends lost 0 bases at V and 5 bases at J; junction bases unmatched: 8. CDR3 sequence reads: CASSQEFRGPSYGYTF. The CDR3 DNA is TGTGCCAGCAGCCAAGAGTTCAGGGGGCCTTCATATGGCTACACCTTC.

This rearrangement joins TRBV4-2 to TRBJ1-1; D is perhaps TRBD1 (6 bases). CDR1 LGHNA and CDR2 YNFKEQ come from the germline V gene. Trimming removed 2 bases from V and 3 bases from J, with 13 bases in between. The CDR3 has 15 amino acids. The CDR3 is CASSQRGTTDTEAFF. Written as DNA, the CDR3 is TGTGCCAGCAGCCAACGGGGGACAACGGACACTGAAGCTTTCTTT.

This clonotype was counted between two and nine times. This chain links TRBV25-1 with TRBJ2-7; possibly TRBD2 for D (6 bases). The CDR3 covers 16 residues. Trimming left V 1 base short and J 2 bases short, with 15 bases between. Germline CDR1 reads MGHDK; CDR2 reads SYGVNS. The chain's CDR3 is CASSESGEENPYEQYF. The CDR3 DNA sequence: TGTGCCAGCAGTGAATCGGGGGAGGAGAACCCCTACGAGCAGTACTTC.

The chain joins TRBV3-1 to TRBJ2-7; no clear D gene. With 1 base removed from V and 7 bases from J, the gap between germline ends came to 14 bases. Germline V gene lookup returns CDR1 LGHDT and CDR2 YNNKEL (reference sequence). CDR3 length equals 14 residues. Written as DNA, the CDR3 is TGTGCCAGCAGCCAAGGGAACAGCTTTTTTGAGCAGTACTTC. Its translation: CASSQGNSFFEQYF.

In its sample, this clonotype was seen a few times. The V and J genes are TRBV9 and TRBJ2-3, with a possible D match to TRBD1 (5 bases). Germline V gene lookup returns CDR1 SGDLS and CDR2 YYNGEE. The CDR3 is 16 residues long. Trimming left V 0 bases short and J 4 bases short, with 15 bases between. CDR3: CASSVGAGRVPDTQYF. Written as DNA, the CDR3 is TGTGCCAGCAGCGTAGGGGCAGGGCGTGTGCCAGATACGCAGTATTTT.

This clonotype was detected a few times. The chain is built from TRBV2 and TRBJ2-3; D is perhaps TRBD1 (6 bases). The CDR3 is made up of 11 amino acids. Per the germline V gene, CDR1 is SNHLY and CDR2 is FYNNEI. V was cut by 6 bases and J by 8 bases, with 9 bases left in between. CDR3 nucleotides: TGTGCCAGCAGGACCAGGGGTACGCAGTATTTT. Protein: CASRTRGTQYF. The full variable domain, in which reference TRBV2 and TRBJ2-3 provide the parts outside the CDR3, is EPEVTQTPSHQVTQMGQEVILRCVPISNHLYFYWYRQILGQKVEFLVSFYNNEISEKSEIFDDQFSVERPDGSNFTLKIRSTKLEDSAMYFCASRTRGTQYFGPGTRLTVL.

This clonotype was seen a few times. This rearrangement joins TRBV7-9 to TRBJ2-1, with D unresolved. CDR3 length equals 11 residues. Germline CDR1 is SEHNR and CDR2 is FQNEAQ (reference sequence). The germline V and J ends were trimmed by 7 bases and 10 bases, with 11 bases remaining between them. The CDR3 nucleotides read TGTGCCAGCACCGTAGGGATGGAGCAGTTCTTC. It specifies CASTVGMEQFF.

The chain links TRBV9 to TRBJ2-1; D might be TRBD2 (6 bases). The V end lost 0 bases, the J end lost 8 bases, and 9 bases lay between the germline ends. Per germline, CDR1 SGDLS and CDR2 YYNGEE. CDR3 length equals 13 residues. CDR3 protein: CASSVGGAHEQFF. CDR3 DNA sequence: TGTGCCAGCAGCGTAGGCGGGGCCCATGAGCAGTTCTTC.

This clonotype was seen at least ten times. The gene calls are TRBV25-1 and TRBJ2-3, with a possible D match to TRBD2 (7 bases). Germline-derived CDR1 and CDR2 are MGHDK and SYGVNS. The V gene lost 3 bases and the J gene lost 2 bases, with 12 bases spanning the gap. This CDR3 spans 15 amino acids. CDR3 loop: CASSDGGQVTDTQYF. The CDR3 bases are TGTGCCAGCAGTGACGGGGGGCAGGTCACAGATACGCAGTATTTT. The full variable domain, rest sourced from reference TRBV25-1 and TRBJ2-3, is EADIYQTPRYLVIGTGKKITLECSQTMGHDKMYWYQQDPGMELHLIHYSYGVNSTEKGDLSSESTVSRIRTEHFPLTLESARPSHTSQYLCASSDGGQVTDTQYFGPGTRLTVL.

V usage is TRBV6-2 or TRBV6-3 and J usage is TRBJ2-7; tentatively, D is TRBD1 (5 bases). From germline, CDR1 is MNHEY and CDR2 SVGEGT. The CDR3 extends over 16 amino acids. V shed 6 bases and J shed 3 bases, with 21 bases lying between them. The chain's CDR3 is CASRAPFSTGHYEQYV. In nucleotides, the CDR3 is TGTGCCAGCAGGGCACCTTTTTCAACAGGCCACTACGAGCAGTACGTC.

This clonotype was observed a handful of times. This chain uses TRBV9 with TRBJ1-6, with D tentatively TRBD1 (5 bases). The germline CDR1 and CDR2 sequences are SGDLS and YYNGEE. V lost 3 bases, J lost 8 bases, and 9 bases lay in between. The CDR3 is 13 residues long. The CDR3 spells CASSGRDYSPLHF. The CDR3 coding sequence is TGTGCCAGCAGCGGCCGGGACTATTCACCCCTCCACTTT.

CDR3 amino acids: CASSFGGLEYF. The CDR3 nucleotides read TGTGCCAGCAGCTTTGGGGGCCTGGAGTACTTC. The V call is TRBV11-2, the J call TRBJ2-7; D perhaps matches TRBD1 (6 bases). V lost 3 bases and J lost 11, with 11 bases in between. Germline lookup yields CDR1 SGHAT and CDR2 FQNNGV. This CDR3 contains 11 residues.

This clonotype was recorded a few times. The rearrangement uses TRBV5-6 and TRBJ2-7, with D perhaps matching TRBD2 (5 bases). V gave up 2 bases and J gave up 4 bases, with 13 bases separating them. This CDR3 is built from 14 residues. In germline, CDR1 is SGHDT, CDR2 YYEEEE. CDR3 DNA sequence: TGTGCCAGCAGCTTATCGCGGCGACTATACGAGCAGTACTTC. Residues: CASSLSRRLYEQYF.